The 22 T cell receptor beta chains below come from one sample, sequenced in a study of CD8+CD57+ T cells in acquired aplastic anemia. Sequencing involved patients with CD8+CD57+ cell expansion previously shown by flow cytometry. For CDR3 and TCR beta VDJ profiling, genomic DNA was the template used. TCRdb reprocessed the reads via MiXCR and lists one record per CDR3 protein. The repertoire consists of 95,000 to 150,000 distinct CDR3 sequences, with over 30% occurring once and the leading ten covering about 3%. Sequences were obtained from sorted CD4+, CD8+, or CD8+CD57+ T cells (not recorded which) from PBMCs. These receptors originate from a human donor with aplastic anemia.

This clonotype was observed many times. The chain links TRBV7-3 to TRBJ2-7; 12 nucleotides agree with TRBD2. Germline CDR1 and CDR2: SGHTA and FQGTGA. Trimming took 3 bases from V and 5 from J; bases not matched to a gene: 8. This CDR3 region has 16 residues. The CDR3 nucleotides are TGTGCCAGCAGCTTTTGGCTAGCGGGGGGGCTCCACGAGCAGTACGTC. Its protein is CASSFWLAGGLHEQYV.

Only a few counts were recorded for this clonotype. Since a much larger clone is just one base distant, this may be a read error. This chain's CDR3 is CASSSWGAQTDGYTF. The DNA of the CDR3 is TGTGCCAGCAGTTCATGGGGGGCGCAGACGGATGGCTACACCTTC. The rearrangement uses TRBV12-3 or TRBV12-4 and TRBJ1-2, with a possible D match to TRBD1 (6 bases). This CDR3 contains 15 residues. Trimming removed 4 bases from V and 6 bases from J, with 18 bases in between.

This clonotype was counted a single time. The CDR3 reads CASSGQGRAGELFF. The CDR3 DNA sequence: TGTGCTTCCTCGGGACAGGGTCGGGCCGGGGAGCTGTTTTTT. The chain combines TRBV19 with TRBJ2-2, with 9 bases matching TRBD1. The germline gives CDR1 LNHDA, CDR2 SQIVND (reference sequence). CDR3 length: 14 residues.

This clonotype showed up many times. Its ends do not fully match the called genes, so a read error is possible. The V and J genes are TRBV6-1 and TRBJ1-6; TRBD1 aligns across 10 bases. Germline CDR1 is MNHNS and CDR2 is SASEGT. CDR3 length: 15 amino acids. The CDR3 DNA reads TGTGCCAGCAGTGACCAGAGGACAGGGGGTTCATCCCTCCACTTT. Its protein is CASSDQRTGGSSLHF.

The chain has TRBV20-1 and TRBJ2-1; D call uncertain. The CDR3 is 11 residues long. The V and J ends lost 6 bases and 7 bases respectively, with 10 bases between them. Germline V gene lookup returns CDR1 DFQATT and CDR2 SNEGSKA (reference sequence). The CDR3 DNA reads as TGCAGTGCCGTCGAGGTAAATGAGCAGTTCTTC. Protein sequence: CSAVEVNEQFF.

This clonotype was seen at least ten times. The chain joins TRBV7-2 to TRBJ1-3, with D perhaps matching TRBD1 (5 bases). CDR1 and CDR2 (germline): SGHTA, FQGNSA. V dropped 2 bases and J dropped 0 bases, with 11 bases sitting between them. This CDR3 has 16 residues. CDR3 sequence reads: CASSLRGLNSGNTIYF. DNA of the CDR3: TGTGCCAGCAGCTTACGGGGACTCAACTCTGGAAACACCATATATTTT.

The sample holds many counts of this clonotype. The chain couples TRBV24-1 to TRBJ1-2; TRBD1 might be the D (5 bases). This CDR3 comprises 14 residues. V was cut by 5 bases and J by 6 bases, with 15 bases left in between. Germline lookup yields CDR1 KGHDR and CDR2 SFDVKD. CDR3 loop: CATSGGSREHGYTF. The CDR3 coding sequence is TGTGCCACCAGTGGGGGGAGCAGGGAGCATGGCTACACCTTC.

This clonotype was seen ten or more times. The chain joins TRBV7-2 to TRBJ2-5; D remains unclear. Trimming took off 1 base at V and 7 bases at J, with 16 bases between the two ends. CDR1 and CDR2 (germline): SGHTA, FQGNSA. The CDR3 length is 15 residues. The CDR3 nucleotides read TGTGCCAGCAGCTTAGGGGTCTGGGCAGAAGTGACCCAGTACTTC. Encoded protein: CASSLGVWAEVTQYF.

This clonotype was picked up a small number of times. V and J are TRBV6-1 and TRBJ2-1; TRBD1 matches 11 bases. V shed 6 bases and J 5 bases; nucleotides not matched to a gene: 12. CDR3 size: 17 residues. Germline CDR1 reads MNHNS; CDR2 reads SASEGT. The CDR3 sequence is CASSFARDRGLDNEQFF. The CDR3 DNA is TGTGCCAGCAGCTTTGCCCGGGACAGGGGGTTGGACAATGAGCAGTTCTTC.

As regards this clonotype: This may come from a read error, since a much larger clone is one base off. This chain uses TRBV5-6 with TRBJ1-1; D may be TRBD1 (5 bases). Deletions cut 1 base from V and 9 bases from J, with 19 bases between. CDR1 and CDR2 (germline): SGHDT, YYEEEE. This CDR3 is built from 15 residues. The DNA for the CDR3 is TGTGCCAGCAGCTTGCCCGCCAGTCGCGGGACTAAAGCTTTCTTT. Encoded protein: CASSLPASRGTKAFF.

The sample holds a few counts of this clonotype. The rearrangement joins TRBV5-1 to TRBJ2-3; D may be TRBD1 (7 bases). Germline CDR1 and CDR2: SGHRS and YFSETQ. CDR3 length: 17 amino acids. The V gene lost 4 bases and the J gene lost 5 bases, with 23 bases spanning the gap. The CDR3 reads CASSLPYRSQGGDTQYF. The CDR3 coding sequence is TGCGCCAGCAGCCTACCTTACAGGTCGCAGGGGGGAGATACGCAGTATTTT. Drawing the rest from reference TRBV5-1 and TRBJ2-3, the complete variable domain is KAGVTQTPRYLIKTRGQQVTLSCSPISGHRSVSWYQQTPGQGLQFLFEYFSETQRNKGNFPGRFSGRQFSNSRSEMNVSTLELGDSALYLCASSLPYRSQGGDTQYFGPGTRLTVL.

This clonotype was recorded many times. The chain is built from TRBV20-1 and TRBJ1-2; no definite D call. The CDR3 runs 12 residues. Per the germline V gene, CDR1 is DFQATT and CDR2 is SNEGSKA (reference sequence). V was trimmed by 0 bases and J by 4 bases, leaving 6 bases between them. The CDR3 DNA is TGCAGTGCTAGAGATCAGGCCTATGGCTACACCTTC. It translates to CSARDQAYGYTF.

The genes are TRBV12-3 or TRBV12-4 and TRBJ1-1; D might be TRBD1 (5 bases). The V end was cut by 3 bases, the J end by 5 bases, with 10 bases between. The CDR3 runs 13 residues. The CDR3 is CASSFVGGTEAFF. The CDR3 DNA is TGTGCCAGCAGTTTCGTTGGGGGGACTGAAGCTTTCTTT.

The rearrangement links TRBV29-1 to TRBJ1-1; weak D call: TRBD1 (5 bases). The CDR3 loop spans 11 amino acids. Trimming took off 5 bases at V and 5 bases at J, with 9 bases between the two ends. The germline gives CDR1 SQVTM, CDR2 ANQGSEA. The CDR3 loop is CSVQGFTEAFF. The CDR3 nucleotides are TGCAGCGTTCAGGGATTTACTGAAGCTTTCTTT.

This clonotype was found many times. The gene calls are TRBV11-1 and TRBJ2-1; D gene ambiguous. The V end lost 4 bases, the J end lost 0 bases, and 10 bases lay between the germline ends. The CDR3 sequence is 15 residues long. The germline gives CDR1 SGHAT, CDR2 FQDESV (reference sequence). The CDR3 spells CASSSFTRSYNEQFF. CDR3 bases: TGTGCCAGCAGCTCCTTTACCCGCTCCTACAATGAGCAGTTCTTC.

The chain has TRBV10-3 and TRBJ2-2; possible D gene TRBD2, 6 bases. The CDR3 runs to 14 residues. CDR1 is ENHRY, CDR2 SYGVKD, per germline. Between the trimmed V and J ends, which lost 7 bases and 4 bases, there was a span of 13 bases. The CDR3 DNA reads TGTGCCATCATGCCGGGACTGCCCACCGGGGAGCTGTTTTTT. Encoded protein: CAIMPGLPTGELFF.

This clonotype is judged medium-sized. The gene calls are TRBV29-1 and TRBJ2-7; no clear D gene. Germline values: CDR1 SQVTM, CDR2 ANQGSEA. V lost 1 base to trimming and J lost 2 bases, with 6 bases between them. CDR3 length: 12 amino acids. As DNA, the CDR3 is TGCAGCGTTGAAGGCAAGACCTACGAGCAGTACTTC. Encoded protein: CSVEGKTYEQYF.

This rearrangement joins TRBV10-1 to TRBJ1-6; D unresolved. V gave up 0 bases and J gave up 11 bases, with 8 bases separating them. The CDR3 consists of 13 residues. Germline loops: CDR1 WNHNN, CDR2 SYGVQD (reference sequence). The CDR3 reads CASSESPGTPLHF. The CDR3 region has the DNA TGCGCCAGCAGTGAGTCTCCCGGGACACCCCTCCACTTT.

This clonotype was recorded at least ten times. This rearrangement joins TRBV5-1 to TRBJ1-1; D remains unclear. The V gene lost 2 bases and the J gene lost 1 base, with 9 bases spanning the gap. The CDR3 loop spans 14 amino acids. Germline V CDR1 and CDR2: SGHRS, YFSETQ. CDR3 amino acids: CASSFSQSNTEAFF. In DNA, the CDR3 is TGCGCCAGCAGCTTCTCACAGTCGAACACTGAAGCTTTCTTT.

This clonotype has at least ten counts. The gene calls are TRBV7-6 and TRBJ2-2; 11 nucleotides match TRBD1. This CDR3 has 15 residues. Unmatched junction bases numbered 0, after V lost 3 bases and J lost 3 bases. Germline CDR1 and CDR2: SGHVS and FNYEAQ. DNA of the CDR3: TGTGCCAGCAGCTTGGGACAGGGGGACACCGGGGAGCTGTTTTTT. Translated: CASSLGQGDTGELFF. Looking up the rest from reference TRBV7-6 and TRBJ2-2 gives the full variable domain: GAGVSQSPRYKVTKRGQDVALRCDPISGHVSLYWYRQALGQGPEFLTYFNYEAQQDKSGLPNDRFSAERPEGSISTLTIQRTEQRDSAMYRCASSLGQGDTGELFFGEGSRLTVL.

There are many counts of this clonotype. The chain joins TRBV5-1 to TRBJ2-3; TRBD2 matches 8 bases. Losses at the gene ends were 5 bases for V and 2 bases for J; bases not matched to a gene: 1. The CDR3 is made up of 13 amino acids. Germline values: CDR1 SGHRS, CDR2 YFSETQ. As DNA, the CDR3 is TGCGCCAGCAGTAGCGGGGACACAGATACGCAGTATTTT. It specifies CASSSGDTDTQYF. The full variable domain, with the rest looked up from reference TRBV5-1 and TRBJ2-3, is KAGVTQTPRYLIKTRGQQVTLSCSPISGHRSVSWYQQTPGQGLQFLFEYFSETQRNKGNFPGRFSGRQFSNSRSEMNVSTLELGDSALYLCASSSGDTDTQYFGPGTRLTVL.

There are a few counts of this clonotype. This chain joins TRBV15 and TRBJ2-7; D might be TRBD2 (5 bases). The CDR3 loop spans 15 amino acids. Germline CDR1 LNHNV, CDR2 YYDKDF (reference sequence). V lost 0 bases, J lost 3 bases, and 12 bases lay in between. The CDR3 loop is CATSRDATGSYEQYF. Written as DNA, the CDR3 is TGTGCCACCAGCAGAGATGCAACGGGGAGCTACGAGCAGTACTTC.